Shown below are 30 T cell receptor beta chains from a single sample sequenced in a study of T-cell reconstitution after alpha-beta-depleted transplantation in children. The library targeted TCRbeta and was prepared with unique molecular identifiers. TCRdb reprocessed the PCR reads with MiXCR, giving one entry per CDR3 protein. The data contain about 980,000 distinct CDR3 sequences, about 26% of them seen just once; the ten biggest clones take up over 25%. Sequences were derived from PBMCs, mostly from graft donor cells, sampled 360 days after TCRalphabeta/CD19-depleted stem cell transplant. Receptors originate from a boy under two years old who had a stem cell transplant for SCID, so the T cells may come from the graft donor.

The V gene is TRBV27, the J gene TRBJ2-1; possible D gene TRBD2, 6 bases. Trimming cost V 3 bases and J 8 bases, with 14 bases left between them. The CDR3 is 14 residues long. In germline, CDR1 is MNHEY, CDR2 SMNVEV (reference sequence). The CDR3 nucleotides are TGTGCCAGCAGTTTTGGAGGGCCGGAGTATGAGCAGTTCTTC. This translates into CASSFGGPEYEQFF.

V usage is TRBV18 and J usage is TRBJ2-3; D is uncertain. Germline assignment: CDR1 KGHSH and CDR2 LQKENI. The CDR3 extends over 14 amino acids. V lost 1 base and J lost 4, with 9 bases in between. This CDR3 is CASSPLRHPDTQYF. In DNA, the CDR3 is TGTGCCAGCTCACCACTCAGGCACCCAGATACGCAGTATTTT.

J is TRBJ1-1 and V is TRBV5-5; TRBD1 is a possible D gene (5 bases). V was pared by 4 bases and J by 5 bases, with 21 bases between. This CDR3 is 16 amino acids long. Germline V CDR1 and CDR2: SGHKS, YYEKEE (reference sequence). In DNA, the CDR3 is TGTGCCAGCAGCCCCCCTGCCAAGGGGCTCGGGACTGAAGCTTTCTTT. It is translated as CASSPPAKGLGTEAFF.

This clonotype was picked up a small number of times. The chain carries TRBV6-5 and TRBJ2-7, with TRBD1 matching over 8 bases. Germline V gene data show CDR1 as MNHEY and CDR2 as SVGAGI. This CDR3 is 14 amino acids long. After removal of 2 bases from V and 4 bases from J, the junction contained 4 bases not matched to a gene. The CDR3 loop reads CASSYGQGQYEQYF. The CDR3 DNA follows: TGTGCCAGCAGTTACGGACAGGGACAGTACGAGCAGTACTTC.

This clonotype was found a few times. The V and J genes are TRBV20-1 and TRBJ2-2; no clear D. Germline V gene data show CDR1 as DFQATT and CDR2 as SNEGSKA (reference sequence). Trimming took 0 bases from V and 0 from J, leaving 11 bases between them. The CDR3 is 16 amino acids. CDR3: CSARDLKGPNTGELFF. The CDR3, as DNA: TGCAGTGCTAGAGATCTAAAGGGCCCGAACACCGGGGAGCTGTTTTTT.

The chain has TRBV7-2 and TRBJ1-1, with 7 bases that match TRBD1. The CDR3 runs to 16 residues. V lost 2 bases and J lost 5; bases outside the gene matches: 11. CDR1 is SGHTA, CDR2 FQGNSA, per germline. This CDR3 is CASSLWAGGSITEAFF. CDR3 nucleotide sequence: TGTGCCAGCAGCTTATGGGCAGGGGGGTCTATTACTGAAGCTTTCTTT.

The chain employs TRBV7-2 and TRBJ2-5, with a weak D call TRBD2 (6 bases). Trimming cost V 5 bases and J 2 bases, with 21 bases left between them. The CDR3 has 17 amino acids. Germline-derived CDR1 and CDR2 are SGHTA and FQGNSA. CDR3 bases: TGTGCCAGCAGCCCGATCGCCCTCTTAGGGAGGCAAGAGACCCAGTACTTC. Translated, it gives CASSPIALLGRQETQYF.

The chain is built from TRBV28 and TRBJ1-2; unclear D gene. Germline V gene sequence: CDR1 MDHEN, CDR2 SYDVKM. The CDR3 is 15 amino acids. The V end was cut by 3 bases, the J end by 7 bases, with 18 bases between. CDR3 region: CASSLSSTRGLGYTF. In nucleotides, the CDR3 is TGTGCCAGCAGTTTGTCTTCGACCCGCGGGCTTGGCTACACCTTC.

A few counts support this clonotype. The gene calls are TRBV12-3 or TRBV12-4 and TRBJ2-7; D uncertain. V was pared by 3 bases and J by 6 bases, with 9 bases between. This CDR3 has 12 amino acids. The CDR3 coding sequence is TGTGCCAGCAGTTTCGGAATCCCCGAGCAGTACTTC. It specifies CASSFGIPEQYF.

The chain joins TRBV10-3 to TRBJ2-6, with unresolved D. The germline gives CDR1 ENHRY, CDR2 SYGVKD. This CDR3 region has 15 residues. V lost 4 bases, J lost 0 bases, and 7 bases lay in between. The CDR3 spells CAISGEPSGANVLTF. Written as DNA, the CDR3 is TGTGCCATCAGTGGTGAGCCCTCTGGGGCCAACGTCCTGACTTTC.

This clonotype was picked up many times. The V and J genes are TRBV2 and TRBJ2-7; 8 bases line up with TRBD2. There are 15 residues in the CDR3. Germline V gives CDR1 SNHLY, CDR2 FYNNEI. V shed 6 bases and J 7 bases; nucleotides not matched to a gene: 14. This CDR3 reads CASRTETSGPFEQYF. For the CDR3, the DNA is TGTGCCAGCAGAACCGAAACTAGCGGCCCCTTTGAGCAGTACTTC.

The V gene is TRBV20-1, the J gene TRBJ2-5; 9 bases match TRBD2. Trimming cost V 5 bases and J 1 base; bases outside gene matches: 5. The CDR3 is 14 amino acids. Germline V gene data show CDR1 as DFQATT and CDR2 as SNEGSKA (reference sequence). CDR3 residues: CSALAGDLQETQYF. Here the CDR3 DNA reads TGCAGTGCTTTAGCGGGGGATCTCCAAGAGACCCAGTACTTC.

This chain uses TRBV7-8 with TRBJ1-1; D uncertain. The CDR3 extends over 12 amino acids. Germline-derived CDR1 and CDR2 are SGHVS and FQNEAQ. V gave up 5 bases and J gave up 8 bases, with 12 bases separating them. CDR3 sequence: CASSRTEPEAFF. In DNA form, the CDR3 reads TGTGCCAGCAGCCGGACGGAGCCGGAAGCTTTCTTT.

This clonotype has a handful of counts. The chain has TRBV6-1 and TRBJ1-5; tentatively, D is TRBD1 (6 bases). V dropped 7 bases and J dropped 1 base, with 11 bases sitting between them. This CDR3 has 14 amino acids. Germline CDR1 and CDR2: MNHNS and SASEGT. DNA for the CDR3: TGTGCCAGCAAAAAAGACAGGAGCAATCAGCCCCAGCATTTT. Its translation is CASKKDRSNQPQHF.

The rearrangement links TRBV4-1 to TRBJ2-7; TRBD2 aligns across 10 bases. Losses at the gene ends were 4 bases for V and 4 bases for J; bases not matched to a gene: 7. The CDR3 has 15 amino acids. Germline V gene data show CDR1 as MGHRA and CDR2 as YSYEKL. The CDR3 nucleotides read TGCGCCAGCAGCCCGACGAGCGGGGGGGGATACGAGCAGTACTTC. Translation gives CASSPTSGGGYEQYF.

The gene calls are TRBV12-3 or TRBV12-4 and TRBJ2-2, with TRBD1 matching over 7 bases. The CDR3 consists of 14 residues. The V gene end was trimmed by 7 bases and the J gene end by 5 bases; junction bases not matched to a gene: 7. In DNA, the CDR3 is TGTGCCAGCAAAACAGGGGTTCGGACCGGGGAGCTGTTTTTT. It translates to CASKTGVRTGELFF.

This clonotype was seen once. The chain recombines TRBV4-2 with TRBJ2-1; tentative D call: TRBD1 (5 bases). Germline CDR1 reads LGHNA; CDR2 reads YNFKEQ. The CDR3 runs 13 residues. Deletions cut 0 bases from V and 6 bases from J, with 6 bases between. The CDR3 sequence is CASSQETGNEQFF. The DNA of the CDR3 is TGTGCCAGCAGCCAAGAAACAGGCAATGAGCAGTTCTTC.

The J gene is TRBJ2-1, the V gene TRBV5-1; 15 bases are a match to TRBD2. With V trimmed by 3 bases and J by 0 bases, 4 bases remained unmatched. This CDR3 has 18 amino acids. Germline loops: CDR1 SGHRS, CDR2 YFSETQ. CDR3 region: CASSSGLAGGRSYNEQFF. DNA for the CDR3: TGCGCCAGCAGCTCCGGACTAGCGGGGGGGCGCTCCTACAATGAGCAGTTCTTC.

This clonotype was found a few times. The chain couples TRBV20-1 to TRBJ2-6; 9 bases match TRBD1. CDR1 is DFQATT, CDR2 SNEGSKA, per germline (reference sequence). There are 18 residues in the CDR3. The ends lost 6 bases at V and 2 bases at J; junction bases unmatched: 14. The CDR3 here is CSALSRDRASAGANVLTF. CDR3 bases: TGCAGTGCCCTGAGCCGGGACAGGGCCTCCGCTGGGGCCAACGTCCTGACTTTC.

The genes are TRBV12-3 or TRBV12-4 and TRBJ2-5, with D possibly being TRBD1 (6 bases). The CDR3 spans 15 residues. With 3 bases removed from V and 3 bases from J, the gap between germline ends came to 14 bases. CDR3 nucleotides: TGTGCCAGCAGTTTCCGCACCAGGGGAAAAGAGACCCAGTACTTC. Translation gives CASSFRTRGKETQYF.

The gene calls are TRBV7-6 and TRBJ2-1; 7 nucleotides agree with TRBD2. Per germline, CDR1 SGHVS and CDR2 FNYEAQ. Unmatched junction bases numbered 14, after V lost 1 base and J lost 2 bases. CDR3 length: 19 residues. CDR3: CASSLVYSPSGVPYNEQFF. The CDR3 DNA reads as TGTGCCAGCAGCTTAGTCTATTCCCCGAGCGGGGTCCCCTACAATGAGCAGTTCTTC.

The chain links TRBV11-2 to TRBJ2-3; D is tentatively TRBD1 or TRBD2 (6 bases each). There are 15 residues in the CDR3. Trimming cost V 5 bases and J 4 bases, with 16 bases left between them. The germline CDR1 and CDR2 sequences are SGHAT and FQNNGV. CDR3 amino acids: CASSTVGGPADTQYF. In DNA, the CDR3 is TGTGCCAGCAGCACCGTGGGGGGCCCGGCAGATACGCAGTATTTT.

In this sample, this clonotype turned up many times. The chain couples TRBV5-1 to TRBJ2-1; no clear D. The CDR3 length is 13 residues. The germline CDR1 and CDR2 sequences are SGHRS and YFSETQ. V dropped 1 base and J dropped 10 bases, with 12 bases sitting between them. In DNA form, the CDR3 reads TGCGCCAGCAGCTTGAACCAAAACACGGAGCAGTTCTTC. As protein: CASSLNQNTEQFF.

This chain joins TRBV15 and TRBJ1-5, with 10 bases matching TRBD1. The CDR3 has 15 residues. V lost 6 bases and J lost 4; bases outside the gene matches: 6. Germline lookup yields CDR1 LNHNV and CDR2 YYDKDF (reference sequence). As DNA, the CDR3 is TGTGCCACCAGTTGGGGGACAGGGGAGAATCAGCCCCAGCATTTT. It specifies CATSWGTGENQPQHF.

The gene calls are TRBV29-1 and TRBJ2-7; 8 positions match TRBD1. Germline V CDR1 and CDR2: SQVTM, ANQGSEA. The CDR3 is 15 residues long. Trimming at V came to 2 bases and at J to 0 bases, leaving 6 bases not matched to a gene. As DNA, the CDR3 is TGCAGCGTTGAAACTTCCAGGGGGCCCTCCTACGAGCAGTACTTC. This sequence encodes CSVETSRGPSYEQYF.

This clonotype has just a few counts. This chain joins TRBV28 and TRBJ2-7, with 12 bases identical to TRBD2. This CDR3 has 15 residues. The J segment lost 1 base and the V segment lost 6 bases, leaving 4 bases of the junction unmatched. CDR1 is MDHEN and CDR2 is SYDVKM in the germline V gene. CDR3: CASSRTSGVSYEQYF. DNA for the CDR3: TGTGCCAGCAGCCGGACTAGCGGGGTTTCCTACGAGCAGTACTTC.

This clonotype was detected only a few times. This rearrangement joins TRBV3-1 to TRBJ2-1; D remains ambiguous. Germline assignment: CDR1 LGHDT and CDR2 YNNKEL (reference sequence). The CDR3 contains 13 residues. Trimming removed 0 bases from V and 5 bases from J, with 5 bases in between. This CDR3 is CASSQDRNNEQFF. The CDR3 nucleotides read TGTGCCAGCAGCCAAGATAGGAACAATGAGCAGTTCTTC.

The chain uses TRBV29-1 and TRBJ1-1; the D is unclear. Germline V gene sequence: CDR1 SQVTM, CDR2 ANQGSEA. The V and J ends lost 6 bases and 0 bases respectively, with 14 bases between them. The CDR3 is 14 amino acids. The CDR3 region is CSVGGRTVNTEAFF. The CDR3 DNA sequence: TGCAGCGTCGGCGGAAGAACAGTGAACACTGAAGCTTTCTTT.

A few counts support this clonotype. V is TRBV28 and J is TRBJ2-3, with 11 bases identical to TRBD2. Germline CDR1 MDHEN, CDR2 SYDVKM. J lost 2 bases, V lost 5 bases, and 9 bases had no gene match. The CDR3 has 17 amino acids. The CDR3 protein is CASSLDPTSGDTDTQYF. The CDR3 DNA reads as TGTGCCAGCAGTCTCGACCCGACTAGCGGGGACACAGATACGCAGTATTTT.

This clonotype was seen a handful of times. This rearrangement joins TRBV7-2 to TRBJ2-3; D might be TRBD1 or TRBD2, each matching 6 bases. This CDR3 is 14 amino acids long. Germline V gene data show CDR1 as SGHTA and CDR2 as FQGNSA. Trimming shortened V by 5 bases and J by 8 bases, and 17 bases separated the two germline ends. CDR3 nucleotide sequence: TGTGCCAGCAGCCGAGAGGGGGGCTTAGCTACGCAGTATTTT. It yields the protein CASSREGGLATQYF.